The next 30 T cell receptor beta chains were all read from a single sample in a study of blood T cell repertoires in COVID-19. Sequenced by immunoSEQ multiplex PCR; TCRdb stores in-frame clones only, minus some. Of 200,000 to 250,000 clones listed, 65% to 85% are singletons. Input material: PBMCs or T cells enriched from blood (not recorded which). All receptors derive from an older woman who had recovered from COVID-19.

A few counts support this clone. The chain links TRBV7-8 to TRBJ1-4, with D unclear. Germline V gene data show CDR1 as SGHVS and CDR2 as FQNEAQ. Trimming removed 2 bases at V and 0 bases at J, with 7 bases between. This CDR3 region has 15 residues. The CDR3 DNA reads TGTGCCAGCAGCTTATCACTAACAACTAATGAAAAACTGTTTTTT. The encoded protein is CASSLSLTTNEKLFF.

This clone came up a few times. This chain connects TRBV19 to TRBJ1-4, with 12 nucleotides matching TRBD1. Germline V gives CDR1 LNHDA, CDR2 SQIVND (reference sequence). The CDR3 is made up of 17 amino acids. Trimming cost V 7 bases and J 7 bases; bases outside gene matches: 13. CDR3 amino acids: CASTKPAGQGAGEKLFF. DNA of the CDR3: TGTGCCAGTACCAAACCGGCGGGACAGGGGGCGGGTGAAAAACTGTTTTTT. Full variable domain (rest looked up from reference TRBV19 and TRBJ1-4): DGGITQSPKYLFRKEGQNVTLSCEQNLNHDAMYWYRQDPGQGLRLIYYSQIVNDFQKGDIAEGYSVSREKKESFPLTVTSAQKNPTAFYLCASTKPAGQGAGEKLFFGSGTQLSVL.

The chain is built from TRBV14 and TRBJ1-2, with a weak D call TRBD1 (5 bases). Germline lookup yields CDR1 SGHDN and CDR2 FVKESK. The CDR3 is 15 amino acids. Trimming shortened V by 4 bases and J by 7 bases, and 19 bases separated the two germline ends. In nucleotides, the CDR3 is TGTGCCAGCAGCCGATTGCAAGGGGCACTATCTGGCTACACCTTC. Amino acid sequence: CASSRLQGALSGYTF.

For the CDR3, the DNA is TGTGCCAGTAGTATCCGACAGACAGGTCGCACTGAAGCTTTCTTT. Translated, it gives CASSIRQTGRTEAFF. This chain uses TRBV19 with TRBJ1-1, with D perhaps TRBD1 (6 bases). Germline lookup yields CDR1 LNHDA and CDR2 SQIVND (reference sequence). The CDR3 consists of 15 residues. The ends were cut back, 3 bases at V and 4 bases at J, with 15 bases in the middle.

The chain links TRBV2 to TRBJ2-3; 10 positions agree with TRBD1. This CDR3 comprises 15 residues. Germline CDR1 SNHLY, CDR2 FYNNEI. V dropped 4 bases and J dropped 4; count of bases not matched to a gene: 5. The DNA of the CDR3 is TGTGCCAGCAGTGTGACAGGGGGCGCATCAGATACGCAGTATTTT. This encodes CASSVTGGASDTQYF. Supplemented by reference TRBV2 and TRBJ2-3, the full variable domain reads EPEVTQTPSHQVTQMGQEVILRCVPISNHLYFYWYRQILGQKVEFLVSFYNNEISEKSEIFDDQFSVERPDGSNFTLKIRSTKLEDSAMYFCASSVTGGASDTQYFGPGTRLTVL.

The chain has TRBV5-1 and TRBJ2-7, with D tentatively TRBD2 (5 bases). Germline CDR1 reads SGHRS; CDR2 reads YFSETQ. The CDR3 is 15 amino acids. Trimming took off 7 bases at V and 3 bases at J, with 20 bases between the two ends. CDR3 region: CASSPGSGTHYEQYF. The CDR3 DNA reads as TGCGCCAGCTCCCCTGGCAGCGGCACGCACTACGAGCAGTACTTC.

This clone has just one count. V usage is TRBV20-1 and J usage is TRBJ2-5; 8 nucleotides agree with TRBD2. CDR3 length equals 12 residues. The germline CDR1 and CDR2 sequences are DFQATT and SNEGSKA (reference sequence). J was trimmed by 9 bases and V by 3 bases; bases with no gene match: 6. The CDR3: CSASQGRGAQYF. The CDR3 coding sequence is TGCAGTGCTAGTCAGGGGCGGGGGGCCCAGTACTTC.

The chain has TRBV5-1 and TRBJ2-7; TRBD1 agrees at 7 bases. The germline CDR1 and CDR2 sequences are SGHRS and YFSETQ. Unmatched junction bases numbered 1, after V lost 1 base and J lost 3 bases. CDR3 length: 13 residues. CDR3 loop: CASSLTGVYEQYF. DNA of the CDR3: TGCGCCAGCAGCTTGACAGGGGTCTACGAGCAGTACTTC. The full variable domain, with the rest looked up from reference TRBV5-1 and TRBJ2-7, is KAGVTQTPRYLIKTRGQQVTLSCSPISGHRSVSWYQQTPGQGLQFLFEYFSETQRNKGNFPGRFSGRQFSNSRSEMNVSTLELGDSALYLCASSLTGVYEQYFGPGTRLTVT.

Only a few counts were recorded for this clone. This rearrangement joins TRBV5-4 to TRBJ2-7, with no clear D. The ends were cut back, 3 bases at V and 4 bases at J, with 11 bases in the middle. CDR1 SGHNT and CDR2 YYREEE come from the germline V gene (reference sequence). This CDR3 has 13 amino acids. The CDR3 nucleotides read TGTGCCAGCAGCTCCGGTGCTCGGTACGAGCAGTACTTC. Amino acid sequence: CASSSGARYEQYF.

CDR3 residues: CATSRVEGVLHF. DNA for the CDR3: TGTGCCACCAGCAGAGTAGAAGGGGTCCTCCACTTT. V gene TRBV15 combines with J gene TRBJ1-6, with D maybe TRBD1 (5 bases). This CDR3 region has 12 residues. CDR1 is LNHNV, CDR2 YYDKDF, per germline (reference sequence). Deletions cut 1 base from V and 15 bases from J, with 10 bases between. Variable domain in full (rest from reference TRBV15 and TRBJ1-6): DAMVIQNPRYQVTQFGKPVTLSCSQTLNHNVMYWYQQKSSQAPKLLFHYYDKDFNNEADTPDNFQSRRPNTSFCFLDIRSPGLGDTAMYLCATSRVEGVLHFGNGTRLTVT.

This chain links TRBV11-2 with TRBJ1-6, with unresolved D. V was trimmed by 3 bases and J by 0 bases, leaving 3 bases between them. Germline V gives CDR1 SGHAT, CDR2 FQNNGV. The CDR3 totals 14 residues. CDR3 bases: TGTGCCAGCAGCTTTAGCTCCTATAATTCACCCCTCCACTTT. This codes for CASSFSSYNSPLHF.

The chain employs TRBV6-1 and TRBJ2-1; 7 bases align to TRBD1. CDR3 length equals 13 residues. Germline CDR1 and CDR2: MNHNS and SASEGT. V lost 2 bases, J lost 7 bases, and 2 bases stayed unmatched. Written as DNA, the CDR3 is TGTGCCAGCAGTGAAATGGGACAGAATGAGCAGTTCTTC. Its protein product is CASSEMGQNEQFF.

This clone was found once. The chain joins TRBV7-8 to TRBJ2-5; TRBD2 is a possible D gene (6 bases). The CDR3 consists of 17 residues. Per germline, CDR1 SGHVS and CDR2 FQNEAQ. V shed 1 base and J shed 1 base, with 16 bases lying between them. CDR3 sequence reads: CASSLGSGSGSQETQYF. As DNA, the CDR3 is TGTGCCAGCAGCTTAGGGTCAGGTAGCGGAAGCCAAGAGACCCAGTACTTC.

The table lists this clone with a count of one. The chain couples TRBV7-6 to TRBJ2-5; 8 bases are a match to TRBD1. V gave up 5 bases and J gave up 5 bases; unmatched junction bases: 4. Germline V gives CDR1 SGHVS, CDR2 FNYEAQ. The CDR3 extends over 13 amino acids. The CDR3 DNA reads TGTGCCAGCAGCAGACAGGGGTGGGAGACCCAGTACTTC. Translation gives CASSRQGWETQYF.

A few counts support this clone. The chain employs TRBV18 and TRBJ1-3; TRBD1 matches at 7 bases. Germline CDR1 and CDR2: KGHSH and LQKENI. The CDR3 consists of 15 residues. V was pared by 6 bases and J by 4 bases, with 9 bases of the junction left unmatched. The chain's CDR3 is CASSPPQGLGNTIYF. In nucleotides, the CDR3 is TGTGCCAGCTCGCCCCCACAGGGGCTGGGAAACACCATATATTTT.

J is TRBJ1-1 and V is TRBV18; TRBD1 aligns across 7 bases. The CDR3 totals 13 residues. The J segment lost 7 bases and the V segment lost 3 bases, leaving 5 bases of the junction unmatched. Germline V gives CDR1 KGHSH, CDR2 LQKENI. The CDR3 DNA is TGTGCCAGCTCACCGAACCGGGACAGTGAAGCTTTCTTT. Encoded protein: CASSPNRDSEAFF.

The J gene is TRBJ1-2, the V gene TRBV7-2; D is possibly TRBD1 (5 bases). Germline assignment: CDR1 SGHTA and CDR2 FQGNSA. The CDR3 sequence is 14 residues long. V lost 2 bases and J 4 bases, leaving 11 bases between the germline ends. CDR3 loop: CASSLLPQGYGYTF. CDR3 in DNA: TGTGCCAGCAGCTTACTCCCCCAGGGCTATGGCTACACCTTC.

The chain uses TRBV19 and TRBJ2-1, with D possibly TRBD2 on 6 matching bases. In germline, CDR1 is LNHDA, CDR2 SQIVND (reference sequence). Between the trimmed V and J ends, which lost 8 bases and 7 bases, there was a span of 21 bases. This CDR3 is built from 15 residues. The CDR3 loop reads CASGRPGLVLNEQFF. Written as DNA, the CDR3 is TGTGCCAGTGGGCGACCGGGACTCGTGTTAAATGAGCAGTTCTTC.

The table lists this clone with a few counts. J is TRBJ1-2 and V is TRBV6-1; D gene uncertain. This CDR3 is built from 11 residues. Trimming took 2 bases from V and 8 from J, leaving 6 bases between them. CDR1 is MNHNS, CDR2 SASEGT, per germline. The CDR3: CASSEYEGYTF. The CDR3 nucleotides are TGTGCCAGCAGTGAATATGAGGGCTACACCTTC.

The rearrangement uses TRBV5-1 and TRBJ1-1; 7 bases are a match to TRBD1. This CDR3 has 16 residues. Germline V lookup: CDR1 SGHRS, CDR2 YFSETQ. With V trimmed by 4 bases and J by 5 bases, 14 bases remained unmatched. CDR3 loop: CASSIGQAAGSTEAFF. CDR3 bases: TGCGCCAGCAGCATCGGACAGGCGGCAGGGAGTACTGAAGCTTTCTTT.

The V gene is TRBV7-2, the J gene TRBJ1-2; 8 bases align to TRBD1. V shed 4 bases, J shed 4 bases, and the junction held 5 bases outside the gene matches. In germline, CDR1 is SGHTA, CDR2 FQGNSA. This CDR3 has 14 residues. The CDR3 loop is CASSYRTGTYGYTF. The CDR3 bases are TGTGCCAGCAGCTACCGGACAGGGACCTATGGCTACACCTTC.

DNA of the CDR3: TGTGCCAGCAGCCCGAGGAGGGGTAGCGCCTACGAGCAGTACTTC. Protein product: CASSPRRGSAYEQYF. The chain has TRBV7-6 and TRBJ2-7, with D possibly TRBD2 on 6 matching bases. The V end lost 5 bases, the J end lost 2 bases, and 16 bases lay between the germline ends. There are 15 residues in the CDR3. The V gene's germline CDR1 is SGHVS and CDR2 FNYEAQ.

A note on this clone: At one end the junction does not follow the germline gene, possibly because of a read error. The J gene is TRBJ2-1, the V gene TRBV6-5; TRBD2 aligns across 15 bases. In germline, CDR1 is MNHEY, CDR2 SVGAGI. This CDR3 has 15 amino acids. CDR3 nucleotides: TGTGCCAGCACTTACCCGGGACTAGCGGGGGGTAGGCAGTTCTTC. This gives the protein CASTYPGLAGGRQFF.

V is TRBV2 and J is TRBJ1-4; TRBD1 matches 7 bases. The germline V gene has CDR1 SNHLY and CDR2 FYNNEI. The CDR3 runs to 14 residues. Trimming cost V 8 bases and J 3 bases; bases outside gene matches: 6. Written as DNA, the CDR3 is TGTGCCAGCGGCGGAAGGGGGCCTAATGAAAAACTGTTTTTT. Its protein product is CASGGRGPNEKLFF. Complete variable domain (other parts from reference TRBV2 and TRBJ1-4): EPEVTQTPSHQVTQMGQEVILRCVPISNHLYFYWYRQILGQKVEFLVSFYNNEISEKSEIFDDQFSVERPDGSNFTLKIRSTKLEDSAMYFCASGGRGPNEKLFFGSGTQLSVL.

This chain uses TRBV28 with TRBJ2-1, with TRBD1 matching 7 bases. Unmatched junction bases numbered 7, after V lost 8 bases and J lost 3 bases. Germline V gives CDR1 MDHEN, CDR2 SYDVKM. The CDR3 consists of 14 residues. Here the CDR3 DNA reads TGTGCCAGCGGAAGAACAGGGGACTACAATGAGCAGTTCTTC. This codes for CASGRTGDYNEQFF.

The V gene is TRBV5-6, the J gene TRBJ2-2; D unresolved. The V gene's germline CDR1 is SGHDT and CDR2 YYEEEE. The CDR3 covers 14 residues. The V gene lost 4 bases and the J gene lost 5 bases, with 12 bases spanning the gap. The CDR3 bases are TGTGCCAGCAGCAGAACCACAGCTACCGGGGAGCTGTTTTTT. This encodes CASSRTTATGELFF.

Concerning this clone: This sample also contains other DNA sequences that code for the same CDR3. The chain recombines TRBV11-2 with TRBJ1-6; D remains unclear. Trimming removed 0 bases at V and 7 bases at J, with 4 bases between. This CDR3 has 13 residues. The germline CDR1 and CDR2 sequences are SGHAT and FQNNGV. This CDR3 reads CASSLDLNSPLHF. Written as DNA, the CDR3 is TGTGCCAGCAGCTTAGACCTGAATTCACCCCTCCACTTT.

The genes are TRBV3-1 (or the pseudogene TRBV3-2) and TRBJ1-1; D uncertain. V was pared by 1 base and J by 6 bases, with 6 bases between. Germline assignment: CDR1 LGHDT and CDR2 YNNKEL (reference sequence). There are 12 residues in the CDR3. The CDR3 region is CASSQVSAEAFF. The CDR3 DNA follows: TGTGCCAGCAGCCAAGTAAGCGCTGAAGCTTTCTTT.

The chain combines TRBV11-2 with TRBJ1-2, with D uncertain. The CDR3 contains 12 residues. Germline V gene data show CDR1 as SGHAT and CDR2 as FQNNGV. Trimming left V 2 bases short and J 3 bases short, with 4 bases between. DNA for the CDR3: TGTGCCAGCAGCTTACCTCACTATGGCTACACCTTC. Protein: CASSLPHYGYTF.

The chain links TRBV25-1 to TRBJ2-7, with D unresolved. The CDR3 covers 11 residues. CDR1 is MGHDK, CDR2 SYGVNS, per germline. The V gene lost 6 bases and the J gene lost 5 bases, with 8 bases spanning the gap. The CDR3 reads CASRVRDEQYF. As DNA, the CDR3 is TGTGCCAGCAGGGTCCGGGACGAGCAGTACTTC.